These 25 T cell receptor beta chains came from one sample sequenced in a study of post-analysis software for immune sequencing data. Study-wide points: Elevated frequency relative to controls characterized a handful of TRBV segments in patients, TRBV5-6, TRBV5-1 and TRBV20-1 among them.

What these receptors recognize is not known. Prepared libraries of TCR beta cDNA carried unique molecular identifiers. TCRdb passed the PCR reads through MiXCR, listing each CDR3 protein once. The sample lists a few hundred thousand distinct CDR3 sequences; about 40% were seen once. Sequenced material: blood. These receptors were collected from a girl between 5 and 17 years old with multiple sclerosis.

This chain links TRBV29-1 with TRBJ2-5, with D maybe TRBD1 (6 bases). The end of the DNA is better explained by TRBJ2-1, so the J call may be wrong. The CDR3 is made up of 14 amino acids. Germline lookup yields CDR1 SQVTM and CDR2 ANQGSEA. The DNA of the CDR3 is TGCAGCGCTCCGAGGGACAAGAACCAAGAGACCCAGTTCTTC. This gives the protein CSAPRDKNQETQFF.

This chain uses TRBV6-1 with TRBJ1-2, with TRBD1 matching over 9 bases. This CDR3 is 14 amino acids long. The V gene's germline CDR1 is MNHNS and CDR2 SASEGT. V trimming: 8 bases; J trimming: 4 bases; junction bases outside the gene matches: 8. CDR3 DNA sequence: TGTGCCAGCCTCTGGGGACAGGGATCCTATGGCTACACCTTC. Translation gives CASLWGQGSYGYTF.

This clonotype was counted at least ten times. The chain uses TRBV20-1 and TRBJ2-3; D gene ambiguous. Germline V gene sequence: CDR1 DFQATT, CDR2 SNEGSKA (reference sequence). This CDR3 has 13 amino acids. Trimming pared 3 bases from V and 2 bases from J, leaving 9 bases between. The CDR3 spells CSASLVVTDTQYF. Written as DNA, the CDR3 is TGCAGTGCTAGTCTAGTTGTCACAGATACGCAGTATTTT.

The J gene is TRBJ1-4, the V gene TRBV7-9; D unclear. The length of the CDR3 is 13 residues. Deletions cut 5 bases from V and 7 bases from J, with 11 bases between. Germline V gene data show CDR1 as SEHNR and CDR2 as FQNEAQ (reference sequence). The CDR3 DNA follows: TGTGCCAGCAGCGTCCCGGGAATTGAAAAACTGTTTTTT. The encoded protein is CASSVPGIEKLFF. The full variable domain, completed using reference TRBV7-9 and TRBJ1-4, is DTGVSQNPRHKITKRGQNVTFRCDPISEHNRLYWYRQTLGQGPEFLTYFQNEAQLEKSRLLSDRFSAERPKGSFSTLEIQRTEQGDSAMYLCASSVPGIEKLFFGSGTQLSVL.

This chain links TRBV2 with TRBJ1-5; 7 positions agree with TRBD1. The CDR3 length is 12 residues. From germline, CDR1 is SNHLY and CDR2 FYNNEI. J was trimmed by 4 bases and V by 6 bases; bases with no gene match: 0. DNA for the CDR3: TGTGCCAGCAGGACAGGGAATCAGCCCCAGCATTTT. Residues: CASRTGNQPQHF.

This clonotype was recorded at least ten times. The rearrangement joins TRBV12-3 or TRBV12-4 to TRBJ2-4; D uncertain. V dropped 5 bases and J dropped 2 bases, with 13 bases sitting between them. The length of the CDR3 is 15 residues. This chain's CDR3 is CASSLGSPPKNIQYF. CDR3 bases: TGTGCCAGCAGTCTAGGGTCTCCCCCCAAAAACATTCAGTACTTC.

The J gene is TRBJ1-3, the V gene TRBV7-2; 10 positions match TRBD1. CDR3 length: 16 amino acids. Germline CDR1 reads SGHTA; CDR2 reads FQGNSA. The V and J ends lost 5 bases and 3 bases, in that order; junction bases with no gene match: 7. CDR3 sequence: CASSTFGTGDGNTIYF. DNA of the CDR3: TGTGCCAGCAGCACTTTCGGGACAGGGGATGGAAACACCATATATTTT.

This clonotype was recorded at least ten times. This chain joins TRBV7-2 and TRBJ2-1, with D possibly matching TRBD2 (6 bases). V dropped 3 bases and J dropped 0 bases, with 12 bases sitting between them. The CDR3 consists of 16 residues. Germline values: CDR1 SGHTA, CDR2 FQGNSA. The CDR3 sequence: CASSFNGGNSYNEQFF. The CDR3 coding sequence is TGTGCCAGCAGCTTTAACGGGGGAAACTCCTACAATGAGCAGTTCTTC.

This clonotype was counted many times. The rearrangement joins TRBV7-2 to TRBJ2-7; D possibly corresponds to TRBD2 (6 bases). Looked up from germline, CDR1 is SGHTA and CDR2 is FQGNSA. Trimming left V 5 bases short and J 3 bases short, with 20 bases between. The CDR3 has 16 amino acids. CDR3 in DNA: TGTGCCAGCAGCCCCTTTTCGGTCCCGGGGGTCTACGAGCAGTACTTC. Translated: CASSPFSVPGVYEQYF.

The CDR3: CASSEGRSSWGTNVLTF. DNA of the CDR3: TGTGCCAGCAGTGAAGGGAGGAGTTCCTGGGGGACCAACGTCCTGACTTTC. The V call is TRBV6-1, the J call TRBJ2-6, with D tentatively TRBD1 or TRBD2 (5 bases each). The germline V and J ends were trimmed by 1 base and 8 bases, with 18 bases remaining between them. This CDR3 contains 17 residues. From germline, CDR1 is MNHNS and CDR2 SASEGT.

As to this clonotype: It may be a read error: a sequence one base away is much more abundant. The chain joins TRBV20-1 to TRBJ1-5; 10 nucleotides agree with TRBD1. V gave up 0 bases and J gave up 5 bases; unmatched junction bases: 7. This CDR3 is built from 16 residues. From germline, CDR1 is DFQATT and CDR2 SNEGSKA (reference sequence). DNA of the CDR3: TGCAGTGCTAGAGACTACGGGACAGGGGACGATCAGCCCCAGCATTTT. Encoded protein: CSARDYGTGDDQPQHF.

This clonotype was counted many times. The rearrangement joins TRBV20-1 to TRBJ2-1; D assignment may be TRBD1 or TRBD2 (6 bases each). The CDR3 is made up of 18 amino acids. Trimming left V 0 bases short and J 2 bases short, with 20 bases between. From germline, CDR1 is DFQATT and CDR2 SNEGSKA (reference sequence). The CDR3 region is CSARDSRRGRGAYNEQFF. DNA of the CDR3: TGCAGTGCTAGAGATTCAAGACGGGGGCGTGGGGCCTACAATGAGCAGTTCTTC.

Remarks on this clonotype: With a much larger clone just one base away, this may be a read error. This chain joins TRBV12-3 or TRBV12-4 and TRBJ2-1, with TRBD1 matching 7 bases. The tail of the sequence fits TRBJ2-7 better, so the J call may be wrong. The CDR3 loop spans 16 amino acids. In nucleotides, the CDR3 is TGTGCCAGCAGTATACTAGGGGACAGAGATTACAATGAGCAGTACTTC. Protein product: CASSILGDRDYNEQYF.

This clonotype was counted at least ten times. The genes are TRBV3-1 and TRBJ1-5; D remains unclear. The germline V gene encodes CDR1 LGHDT and CDR2 YNNKEL (reference sequence). Trimming left V 0 bases short and J 5 bases short, with 5 bases between. The CDR3 spans 13 residues. The DNA of the CDR3 is TGTGCCAGCAGCCAAGATGGGGATCAGCCCCAGCATTTT. Translating it yields CASSQDGDQPQHF.

This clonotype was detected a few times. This may stem from a read error, because a much larger clone lies one nucleotide away. The chain employs TRBV6-1 and TRBJ2-4; D is tentatively TRBD1 or TRBD2 (6 bases each). Germline lookup yields CDR1 MNHNS and CDR2 SASEGT. The CDR3 totals 17 residues. V gave up 4 bases and J gave up 0 bases, with 16 bases separating them. CDR3 loop: CASSGGRGTLAKNIQYF. The CDR3 bases are TGTGCCAGCAGTGGCGGACGGGGGACATTAGCCAAAAACATTCAGTACTTC.

As regards this clonotype: Compared with germline, one end of the junction differs, possibly owing to a read error. The chain is built from TRBV5-1 and TRBJ2-6; 12 nucleotides line up with TRBD1. The CDR3 is 17 residues long. CDR1 and CDR2 from the germline V gene are SGHRS and YFSETQ. The CDR3 here is CASRSGTGGSGADVLTF. The CDR3 nucleotides are TGCGCCAGCAGGTCCGGGACAGGGGGCTCTGGGGCCGACGTCCTGACTTTC. Full variable domain (rest looked up from reference TRBV5-1 and TRBJ2-6): KAGVTQTPRYLIKTRGQQVTLSCSPISGHRSVSWYQQTPGQGLQFLFEYFSETQRNKGNFPGRFSGRQFSNSRSEMNVSTLELGDSALYLCASRSGTGGSGADVLTFGAGSRLTVL.

This clonotype was seen just once. The V and J genes are TRBV7-2 and TRBJ2-5; D remains ambiguous. Germline V gene data show CDR1 as SGHTA and CDR2 as FQGNSA. CDR3 length: 13 residues. V dropped 2 bases and J dropped 6 bases, with 10 bases sitting between them. The DNA for the CDR3 is TGTGCCAGCAGCTTACCTCCCGTCCAGACCCAGTACTTC. Translating it yields CASSLPPVQTQYF. Combining the CDR3 with reference TRBV7-2 and TRBJ2-5 gives the whole variable domain GAGVSQSPSNKVTEKGKDVELRCDPISGHTALYWYRQSLGQGLEFLIYFQGNSAPDKSGLPSDRFSAERTGGSVSTLTIQRTQQEDSAVYLCASSLPPVQTQYFGPGTRLLVL.

This clonotype has a count of ten or more. V gene TRBV11-2 combines with J gene TRBJ2-3; TRBD1 is a possible D gene (5 bases). The length of the CDR3 is 14 residues. Between the trimmed V and J ends, which lost 0 bases and 3 bases, there was a span of 7 bases. Germline V CDR1 and CDR2: SGHAT, FQNNGV. DNA of the CDR3: TGTGCCAGCAGCTTAGACAGGGTAACAGATACGCAGTATTTT. This codes for CASSLDRVTDTQYF.

In DNA, the CDR3 is TGTGCCAGCAGCTCGGGACTAGATGGGAATGAGCAGTTCTTC. Its translation is CASSSGLDGNEQFF. The chain couples TRBV7-3 to TRBJ2-1; 8 positions match TRBD2. The ends lost 4 bases at V and 7 bases at J; junction bases unmatched: 6. Germline assignment: CDR1 SGHTA and CDR2 FQGTGA. The CDR3 spans 14 residues. The whole variable domain, remainder taken from reference TRBV7-3 and TRBJ2-1, is GAGVSQTPSNKVTEKGKYVELRCDPISGHTALYWYRQSLGQGPEFLIYFQGTGAADDSGLPNDRFFAVRPEGSVSTLKIQRTERGDSAVYLCASSSGLDGNEQFFGPGTRLTVL.

This clonotype was counted ten times or more. The CDR3, as DNA: TGTGCCAGCAGTTTTTCCTCCCAAGGGGGCTACACCTTC. It codes for CASSFSSQGGYTF. The chain recombines TRBV27 with TRBJ1-2; D uncertain. CDR1 is MNHEY, CDR2 SMNVEV, per germline (reference sequence). The CDR3 has 13 amino acids. V lost 3 bases and J 8 bases, leaving 13 bases between the germline ends.

This clonotype appeared many times. This chain connects TRBV19 to TRBJ2-1; D gene unclear. CDR3 length: 13 amino acids. Trimming removed 6 bases at V and 0 bases at J, with 6 bases between. CDR1 and CDR2 (germline): LNHDA, SQIVND (reference sequence). CDR3 nucleotide sequence: TGTGCCAGTAGGAAGAGCTCCTACAATGAGCAGTTCTTC. It translates to CASRKSSYNEQFF.

This clonotype was observed many times. V gene TRBV6-4 combines with J gene TRBJ2-2; TRBD1 matches at 10 bases. V trimming: 2 bases; J trimming: 3 bases; junction bases outside the gene matches: 0. CDR3 length: 15 residues. The germline CDR1 and CDR2 sequences are MRHNA and SNTAGT. As DNA, the CDR3 is TGTGCCAGCAGTGACGGGACAGGGGACACCGGGGAGCTGTTTTTT. This gives the protein CASSDGTGDTGELFF.

The chain is built from TRBV11-2 and TRBJ1-4, with D perhaps matching TRBD1 (5 bases). V lost 2 bases and J lost 6, with 10 bases in between. This CDR3 is 14 amino acids long. CDR1 and CDR2 from the germline V gene are SGHAT and FQNNGV. CDR3 in amino acids: CASSLRQGDEKLFF. Here the CDR3 DNA reads TGTGCCAGCAGCTTAAGGCAGGGCGATGAAAAACTGTTTTTT.

Many counts were recorded for this clonotype. This chain links TRBV9 with TRBJ2-3; a possible D gene is TRBD2 (7 bases). Germline lookup yields CDR1 SGDLS and CDR2 YYNGEE. The CDR3 spans 16 residues. V was shortened by 4 bases and J by 1 base, with 16 bases between the two germline ends. The CDR3 protein is CASSPGGRLGTDTQYF. CDR3 nucleotides: TGTGCCAGCAGCCCCGGGGGGCGGCTCGGCACAGATACGCAGTATTTT.

This chain links TRBV20-1 with TRBJ2-2, with 8 nucleotides matching TRBD1. From germline, CDR1 is DFQATT and CDR2 SNEGSKA (reference sequence). V shed 7 bases and J 2 bases; nucleotides not matched to a gene: 6. This CDR3 has 14 amino acids. CDR3 nucleotide sequence: TGCAGTGTTCCAGACAGGGGTAACACCGGGGAGCTGTTTTTT. Protein product: CSVPDRGNTGELFF.